This T cell receptor (beta chain) is from a study of CD8 T cells in ankylosing spondylitis. A few counts support this clonotype. As yet, its antigen is unknown. Study-level results: In ankylosing spondylitis blood, a motif of roughly 8 highly homologous TCR beta variants appeared characteristic.

TCRdb re-analysed the 5' RACE reads in MiXCR, keeping a single row per CDR3 protein. In the table there are a few hundred thousand distinct CDR3 sequences, around 17% of which are singletons. The CDR3 is made up of 14 amino acids. Germline lookup yields CDR1 SGHVS and CDR2 FQNEAQ. Unmatched junction bases numbered 2, after V lost 0 bases and J lost 3 bases. The chain joins TRBV7-8 to TRBJ2-7; 7 nucleotides agree with TRBD1. The material sequenced was blood, either unsorted or a sorted T cell fraction (not recorded which). This receptor was obtained from a male donor with ankylosing spondylitis. The CDR3 spells CASSLAGTVYEQYF. Written as DNA, the CDR3 is TGTGCCAGCAGCTTAGCCGGGACAGTCTACGAGCAGTACTTC. The entire variable domain, with the rest obtained from reference TRBV7-8 and TRBJ2-7, is as follows: GAGVSQSPRYKVAKRGQDVALRCDPISGHVSLFWYQQALGQGPEFLTYFQNEAQLDKSGLPSDRFFAERPEGSVSTLKIQRTQQEDSAVYLCASSLAGTVYEQYFGPGTRLTVT.